This T cell receptor beta chain derives from a study of T cell responses to AZD1222 COVID-19 vaccine (dated by TCRdb to 2020 to 2023). About the investigation overall: AZD1222 recipients with second doses at about 4 weeks or about 12 weeks were pooled, because spike-specific TCR depth and breadth did not differ between schedules. Trial participants were enrolled by age into 18-55, 56-69 and 70-plus year subgroups, with around 150, 28 and 57 TCR-sequenced participants respectively. A total of 230 to 250 trial participants underwent TCR sequencing, of whom approximately 210 received two doses of AZD1222 and some 26 received two doses of the MenACWY control vaccine.

The time point label on this specimen signifies: baseline before first vaccination. The vaccinee samples were drawn from two UK trials, COV001 and COV002, one of which was a single-blind randomized controlled phase 2/3 trial testing AZD1222 (ChAdOx1 nCoV-19) in healthy adults. For TCRbeta chain sequencing, PBMC samples were collected from trial participants at day 0 and at day 28 after the second dose. From the cysteine through the phenylalanine, the CDR3 covers 18 amino acids. The retained sequence is limited to the CDR3, 54 bases, with the frame set at the first base. The germline V and J ends show losses of 5 bases and 8 bases respectively, and no gene match explains 14 bases of the junction. The germline V gene encodes CDR1 SGHVS and CDR2 FQNEAQ. In regard to this clone: No cognate antigen has been identified for it. Base-call qualities are not available, and no considerably larger clone is one nucleotide away.

The CDR3 regions of human TCRbeta chains were subjected to immunosequencing. The authors processed their data as follows. TCRs in the repertoires were compared against a reference library of SARS-CoV-2-specific TCRs that had been generated with the MIRA antigen-specificity platform. Breadth was defined as the fraction of unique TCRs that were SARS-CoV-2-associated, and depth was defined as the fraction of total T cells that were SARS-CoV-2-associated. Using the MIRA data, every spike-specific TCR was mapped to the spike region that the TCR reacted to and assigned to either a CD4 or a CD8 class. Log10-transformed breadth and depth values were compared by one-way ANOVA with Sidak's multiple comparisons tests. This immuneACCESS table, as held by TCRdb, lists in-frame sequences with V and J called but not all clones. Of the missing ones, under half trace to an unresolved V gene in checked studies; the others have no known cause. V, J and clone size derive from that table, while D and trimming were established from the DNA sequence. For this sample the table gives over 150,000 clones, of which roughly 90% were detected only once. Clones ranked in the top ten supply around 18% of the sample.

What the authors observed across the whole study: Conclusions about previously exposed vaccinees were limited because only six AZD1222 recipients were SARS-CoV-2 seropositive at baseline. After two AZD1222 doses, both the breadth and the depth of spike-specific TCRs were significantly higher than at day 0 and than in MenACWY recipients. The 56-69-year group was small, and its depth increase did not reach significance, likely because of low power. Epitopes outside the regions mutated in the B.1.351 and B.1.1.7 variants were reportedly recognized by nearly half of the unique spike-specific TCRs. The vaccine-associated CD4 TCRs covered the entire spike protein, and the dominant responses fell in regions 160-218 and 743-854. Participants were mostly white British, with more females than males. The authors suggested clonal diversity may have been underestimated. Because no samples from the day 14 peak response were available, repertoires could be characterized only after the peak T cell response.

The receptor was isolated from an adult in good health. The specimen was peripheral blood, collected on day 0 of AZD1222 vaccination. The sequence joins TRBV7-8 to TRBJ2-1; TRBD2 aligns with 14 central bases. CDR3 reads: CASSEGLAGVGFEDEQFF. The DNA sequence reads TGTGCCAGCAGCGAGGGACTAGCGGGAGTAGGATTTGAGGATGAGCAGTTCTTC.